The source of this T cell receptor beta chain is a study of blood T cell repertoires in COVID-19. Overall study: PBMCs, B-cell-depleted T cells, or T cells provided the cDNA or gDNA that made up the material.

Within 2 weeks of study entry, exposed participants had contacted a PCR-confirmed or clinician-diagnosed COVID-19 case. In the authors' workflow: It was from reference gene primer amplification that nucleated cell counts were estimated. TCRdb's table, derived via immunoSEQ multiplex PCR, lists solely in-frame clones and lacks some. D and trimming were read from the DNA, whereas the V and J calls and clone size are those reported in that table. The top ten clones hold 4.8% of a sample with approximately 220,000 clones, 83% of them seen once. This clone was counted many times. The source is a woman aged 50 to 60 who had been exposed to COVID-19. The sequencing input was PBMCs or T cells enriched from blood (not recorded which).

CDR3 nucleotide sequence: TGTGCCAGCGGGATCAACAGGGTGGGAGCTAACTATGGCTACACCTTC. Translating gives CASGINRVGANYGYTF. V and J are TRBV14 and TRBJ1-2; D perhaps matches TRBD1 (6 bases). CDR3 length equals 16 residues. CDR1 is SGHDN and CDR2 is FVKESK in the germline V gene. V gave up 8 bases and J gave up 0 bases, with 19 bases separating them.